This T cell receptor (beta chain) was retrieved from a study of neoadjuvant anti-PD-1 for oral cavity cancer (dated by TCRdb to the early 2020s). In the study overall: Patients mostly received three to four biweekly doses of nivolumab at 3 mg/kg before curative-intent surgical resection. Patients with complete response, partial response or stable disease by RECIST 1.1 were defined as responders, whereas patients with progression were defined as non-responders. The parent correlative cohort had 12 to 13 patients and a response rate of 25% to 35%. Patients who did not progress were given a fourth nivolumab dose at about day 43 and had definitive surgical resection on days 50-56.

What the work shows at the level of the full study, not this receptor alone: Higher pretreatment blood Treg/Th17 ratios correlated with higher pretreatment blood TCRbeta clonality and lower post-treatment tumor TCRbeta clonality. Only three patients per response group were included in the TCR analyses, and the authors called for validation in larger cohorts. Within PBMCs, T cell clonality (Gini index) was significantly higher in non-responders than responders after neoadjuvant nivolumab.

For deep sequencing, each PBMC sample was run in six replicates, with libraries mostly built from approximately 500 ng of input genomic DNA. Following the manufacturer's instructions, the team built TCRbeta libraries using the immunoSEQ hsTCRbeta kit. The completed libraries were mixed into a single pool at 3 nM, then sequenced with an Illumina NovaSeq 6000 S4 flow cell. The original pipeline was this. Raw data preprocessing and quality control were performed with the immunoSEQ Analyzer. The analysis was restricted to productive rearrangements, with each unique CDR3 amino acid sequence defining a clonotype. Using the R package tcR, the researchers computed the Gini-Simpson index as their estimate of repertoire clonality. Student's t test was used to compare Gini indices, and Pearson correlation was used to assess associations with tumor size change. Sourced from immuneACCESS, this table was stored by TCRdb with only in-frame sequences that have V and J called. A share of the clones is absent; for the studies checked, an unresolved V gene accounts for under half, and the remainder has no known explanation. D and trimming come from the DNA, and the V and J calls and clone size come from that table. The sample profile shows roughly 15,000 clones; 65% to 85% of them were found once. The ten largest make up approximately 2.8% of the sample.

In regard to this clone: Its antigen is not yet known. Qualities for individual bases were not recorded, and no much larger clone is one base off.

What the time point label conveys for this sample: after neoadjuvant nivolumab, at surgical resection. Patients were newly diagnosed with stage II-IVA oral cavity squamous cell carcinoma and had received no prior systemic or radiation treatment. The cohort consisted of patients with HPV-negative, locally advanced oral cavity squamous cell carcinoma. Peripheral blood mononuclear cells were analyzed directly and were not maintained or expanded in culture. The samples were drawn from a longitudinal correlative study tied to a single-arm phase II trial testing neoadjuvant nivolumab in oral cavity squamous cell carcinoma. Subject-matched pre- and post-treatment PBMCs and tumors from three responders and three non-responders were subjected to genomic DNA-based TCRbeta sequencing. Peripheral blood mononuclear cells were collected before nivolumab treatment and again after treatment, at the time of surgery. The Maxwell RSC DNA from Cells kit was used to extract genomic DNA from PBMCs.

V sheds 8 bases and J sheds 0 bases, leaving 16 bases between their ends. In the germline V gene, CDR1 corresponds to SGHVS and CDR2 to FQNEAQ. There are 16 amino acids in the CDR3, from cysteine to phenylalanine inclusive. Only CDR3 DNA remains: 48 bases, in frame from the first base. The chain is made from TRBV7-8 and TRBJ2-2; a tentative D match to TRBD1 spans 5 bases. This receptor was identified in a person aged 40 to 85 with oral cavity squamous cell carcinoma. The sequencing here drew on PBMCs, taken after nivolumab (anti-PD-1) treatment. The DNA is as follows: TGTGCCAGCGCACAAGGGGTGGGCCCGAACACCGGGGAGCTGTTTTTT. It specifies CASAQGVGPNTGELFF.